What follows is one TCR beta chain and its context. Libraries were prepared by immunoSEQ multiplex PCR; TCRdb keeps only in-frame clonotypes and omits some of them. The sample shows tens of thousands of clones, 88% of them seen only once. These data belong to a study of blood T cell repertoires in COVID-19. The source of this sequence is a human donor in a cohort sampled during active COVID-19. Sequencing input: peripheral blood.

In nucleotides, the CDR3 is TGTGCCAGCAGTCAATCCTACGAGCAGTACTTC. Protein product: CASSQSYEQYF. The chain employs TRBV6-2 or TRBV6-3 and TRBJ2-7; D remains ambiguous. The CDR3 covers 11 residues. V was pared by 5 bases and J by 1 base, with 3 bases between. The V gene's germline CDR1 is MNHEY and CDR2 SVGEGT.